These T cell receptor beta chains were read from a single sample in a study of blood T cell repertoires in COVID-19. The table came from immunoSEQ multiplex PCR; TCRdb's copy has only in-frame clones and leaves some out. The table has more than 250,000 clones, around 78% seen once. The specimen sequenced was peripheral blood. Receptors originate from a man in his 60s who had recovered from COVID-19. The CDR3 runs from the conserved cysteine through the conserved F or W. The order of the fields is clone size, J gene, V gene, D gene, CDR3 DNA, CDR3 protein. The D gene is left open where the match is weak. Clone size is shown for a subset of rows, as once, few, many or a class of expanded clone.

size: NA; J: TRBJ2-4; V: TRBV19; D: NA; DNA: TGTGCCAGTAGTTTCCTCTCCGGACTTGCCAAAAACATTCAGTACTTC; CDR3: CASSFLSGLAKNIQYF
size: NA; J: TRBJ2-3; V: TRBV11-2; D: NA; DNA: TGTGCCAGCAGCTTAGGGGGGGTTGCGGGGTCCACAGATACGCAGTATTTT; CDR3: CASSLGGVAGSTDTQYF
size: NA; J: TRBJ2-2; V: TRBV7-8; D: TRBD1; DNA: TGTGCCAGCAGCTCGGGACAGTGGGGCATGGGGGAGCTGTTTTTT; CDR3: CASSSGQWGMGELFF
size: NA; J: TRBJ2-7; V: TRBV6-5; D: NA; DNA: TGTGCCAGCAGTCAACCGAAGTGGAGGGTCTACGAGCAGTACTTC; CDR3: CASSQPKWRVYEQYF
size: NA; J: TRBJ1-6; V: TRBV2; D: NA; DNA: TGTGCCAGCAGTGACTGGGGCAGAGAAAGTTCACCCCTCCACTTT; CDR3: CASSDWGRESSPLHF
size: NA; J: TRBJ2-7; V: TRBV27; D: NA; DNA: TGTGCCAGCAGTTCGCAATTTCGACAGGGAGGCTCCTACGAGCAGTACTTC; CDR3: CASSSQFRQGGSYEQYF
size: NA; J: TRBJ2-1; V: TRBV5-5; D: TRBD1; DNA: TGTGCCAGCAGCTCTGGGACAGGAAGCTCCTACAATGAGCAGTTCTTC; CDR3: CASSSGTGSSYNEQFF
size: NA; J: TRBJ2-7; V: TRBV21-1; D: NA; DNA: TGTGCCAGCAGTCAAGAAATAACAGGGGTAGACGAGCAGTACTTC; CDR3: CASSQEITGVDEQYF
size: NA; J: TRBJ2-7; V: TRBV5-1; D: NA; DNA: TGCGCCAGCAGCAATTCACTAGCCACCTACGAGCAGTACTTC; CDR3: CASSNSLATYEQYF
size: NA; J: TRBJ2-5; V: TRBV3-1/TRBV3-2; D: TRBD2; DNA: TGTGCCAGCAGCCAAGCCGCGGGAGAAGAGACCCAGTACTTC; CDR3: CASSQAAGEETQYF
size: NA; J: TRBJ2-7; V: TRBV7-9; D: NA; DNA: TGTGCCAGCAGCTTAGCCGGACAGCGGGACTATAGCTACGAGCAGTACTTC; CDR3: CASSLAGQRDYSYEQYF
size: few; J: TRBJ1-5; V: TRBV12-3/TRBV12-4; D: NA; DNA: TGTGCCAGCAGGCGAACGGGGAGTCAGCCCCAGCATTTT; CDR3: CASRRTGSQPQHF
size: NA; J: TRBJ1-1; V: TRBV30; D: NA; DNA: TGTGCCTGGAGTGGGAGTACTGAAGCTTTCTTT; CDR3: CAWSGSTEAFF
size: NA; J: TRBJ2-4; V: TRBV6-2/TRBV6-3; D: NA; DNA: TGTGCCAGCAGTCCCCCGAGGGATTATAGTGTTCTTGTCAAAAACATTCAGTACTTC; CDR3: CASSPPRDYSVLVKNIQYF
size: once; J: TRBJ2-1; V: TRBV19; D: TRBD1; DNA: TGTGCCAGTAAGATGGGACAGCACAATGAGCAGTTCTTC; CDR3: CASKMGQHNEQFF
size: NA; J: TRBJ1-3; V: TRBV12-3/TRBV12-4; D: NA; DNA: TGTGCCAGCAAGAGTGCCGCTGGAAACACCATATATTTT; CDR3: CASKSAAGNTIYF
size: NA; J: TRBJ1-1; V: TRBV7-9; D: TRBD1; DNA: TGTGCCACAATGATGGGCAGGGGGACTGAAGCTTTCTTT; CDR3: CATMMGRGTEAFF
size: NA; J: TRBJ1-1; V: TRBV5-1; D: NA; DNA: TGCGCCAGCAGCCCTTCGGGGGACACTGAAGCTTTCTTT; CDR3: CASSPSGDTEAFF
size: NA; J: TRBJ2-2; V: TRBV6-5; D: NA; DNA: TGTGCCAGCAGCAAAGGGGCCGGGGAGCTGTTTTTT; CDR3: CASSKGAGELFF
size: NA; J: TRBJ2-1; V: TRBV7-8; D: NA; DNA: TGTGCCAGCAGCTTAGAGGCCAGGGTCAGGGGCAATGAGCAGTTCTTC; CDR3: CASSLEARVRGNEQFF
size: NA; J: TRBJ1-2; V: TRBV28; D: NA; DNA: TGTGCCAGCAGGGGGGGGCAGGGCGGCTACACCTTC; CDR3: CASRGGQGGYTF
size: NA; J: TRBJ2-2; V: TRBV7-2; D: NA; DNA: TGTGCCAGCAGCAAACCTAAAGCGAACACCGGGGAGCTGTTTTTT; CDR3: CASSKPKANTGELFF
size: NA; J: TRBJ2-1; V: TRBV7-8; D: TRBD1; DNA: TGTGCCAGCAGCTCCCAGGACAGGTACAATGAGCAGTTCTTC; CDR3: CASSSQDRYNEQFF
size: NA; J: TRBJ2-1; V: TRBV11-2; D: NA; DNA: TGTGCCAGCAGCTTAGTGCCCTTAGCGAACAATGAGCAGTTCTTC; CDR3: CASSLVPLANNEQFF
size: NA; J: TRBJ2-3; V: TRBV12-3/TRBV12-4; D: NA; DNA: TGTGCCAGCAGTTTGGGCCGGGGGCAGTATTTT; CDR3: CASSLGRGQYF
size: NA; J: TRBJ2-7; V: TRBV10-3; D: NA; DNA: TGTGCCATCAGTGTTTCTAAAGGGAGATACGAGCAGTACTTC; CDR3: CAISVSKGRYEQYF
size: NA; J: TRBJ2-7; V: TRBV7-9; D: TRBD1; DNA: TGTGCCAGCAGCATAACCGGGACAGGGGATTTCGAGCAGTACTTC; CDR3: CASSITGTGDFEQYF
size: NA; J: TRBJ2-2; V: TRBV6-4; D: NA; DNA: TGTGCCAGCAGTAGGGACTTCACCGGGGAGCTGTTTTTT; CDR3: CASSRDFTGELFF
size: NA; J: TRBJ1-1; V: TRBV7-3; D: NA; DNA: TGTGCCAGCAGCTTTTTGACAGGCGTCGGCACTGAAGCTTTCTTT; CDR3: CASSFLTGVGTEAFF
size: NA; J: TRBJ1-1; V: TRBV7-9; D: NA; DNA: TGTGCCAGCAGCTTAGGTGCCAGTATGAACACTGAAGCTTTCTTT; CDR3: CASSLGASMNTEAFF
size: few; J: TRBJ1-1; V: TRBV18; D: TRBD1; DNA: TGTGCCAGCTCACCAGACAGGGTTATCACTGAAGCTTTCTTT; CDR3: CASSPDRVITEAFF
size: once; J: TRBJ2-5; V: TRBV7-7; D: NA; DNA: TGTGCTAGCAGCTCGGGGGAGACCCAGTACTTC; CDR3: CASSSGETQYF
size: NA; J: TRBJ1-2; V: TRBV6-1; D: TRBD1; DNA: TGTGCCAGCAGTGAACGGGACAGTGACCTCTATGGCTACACCTTC; CDR3: CASSERDSDLYGYTF
size: NA; J: TRBJ2-4; V: TRBV11-2; D: NA; DNA: TGTGCCAGCAGCAAAGAGGCGGAAATAGCCAAAAACATTCAGTACTTC; CDR3: CASSKEAEIAKNIQYF
size: NA; J: TRBJ2-5; V: TRBV9; D: TRBD1; DNA: TGTGCCAGCAGCGCCAGGACAGGGTTAGAGACCCAGTACTTC; CDR3: CASSARTGLETQYF
size: NA; J: TRBJ2-5; V: TRBV20-1; D: TRBD2; DNA: TGCAGTGCTAGTCGTCCGGTAGCGGGAGGGAGGGGGACCCAGTACTTC; CDR3: CSASRPVAGGRGTQYF
size: NA; J: TRBJ2-1; V: TRBV2; D: NA; DNA: TGTGCCAGCACTCGAAGGAGTAGATACAATGAGCAGTTCTTC; CDR3: CASTRRSRYNEQFF
size: NA; J: TRBJ1-5; V: TRBV28; D: TRBD1; DNA: TGTGCCAGCAACCTCCTCGGACAGGGGAACGCTCAGCCCCAGCATTTT; CDR3: CASNLLGQGNAQPQHF
size: once; J: TRBJ2-3; V: TRBV15; D: NA; DNA: TGTGCCACCCGCCCTGGAGGACGCACAGATACGCAGTATTTT; CDR3: CATRPGGRTDTQYF
size: NA; J: TRBJ1-2; V: TRBV27; D: NA; DNA: TGTGCCAGCAGTTCCGGCCTAGGTGGCTACACCTTC; CDR3: CASSSGLGGYTF
size: NA; J: TRBJ2-7; V: TRBV5-1; D: NA; DNA: TGCGCCAGCAGCTTGTCGCCGGTAAGCTCCTACGAGCAGTACTTC; CDR3: CASSLSPVSSYEQYF
size: NA; J: TRBJ2-5; V: TRBV19; D: NA; DNA: TGTGCCAGTAGTATAACAGGAGATCAAGAGACCCAGTACTTC; CDR3: CASSITGDQETQYF
size: NA; J: TRBJ2-7; V: TRBV7-8; D: NA; DNA: TGTGCCAGCAGCTTAGGTCGTGGGACATCGATTAAGAGGTACGAGCAGTACTTC; CDR3: CASSLGRGTSIKRYEQYF
size: NA; J: TRBJ1-6; V: TRBV6-7; D: NA; DNA: TGTGCCAGCAGTCCCTCGGGTGGGGCCTCCTATAATTCACCCCTCCACTTT; CDR3: CASSPSGGASYNSPLHF
size: NA; J: TRBJ2-7; V: TRBV6-5; D: TRBD1; DNA: TGTGCCAGCAGACGAGGACAGGGGGCCGGCTACGAGCAGTACTTC; CDR3: CASRRGQGAGYEQYF
size: once; J: TRBJ2-7; V: TRBV9; D: TRBD2; DNA: TGTGCCAGCAGCCCCCGACTAGCGGGGGGGCTCTACGAGCAGTACTTC; CDR3: CASSPRLAGGLYEQYF
size: NA; J: TRBJ1-1; V: TRBV18; D: NA; DNA: TGTGCCAGCTCGCCTTACGACTCGGGGAACACTGAAGCTTTCTTT; CDR3: CASSPYDSGNTEAFF
size: NA; J: TRBJ1-6; V: TRBV2; D: TRBD1; DNA: TGTGCCAGCAGAGACGACAAGGGACAGGGAAATTCACCCCTCCACTTT; CDR3: CASRDDKGQGNSPLHF
size: NA; J: TRBJ2-1; V: TRBV6-5; D: TRBD1; DNA: TGTGCCAGCGCTCCGGGACAGGGGGGCTACAATGAGCAGTTCTTC; CDR3: CASAPGQGGYNEQFF
size: NA; J: TRBJ2-3; V: TRBV12-5; D: TRBD2; DNA: TGTGCTAGTGGTTTTGGCCCGGGGGGAGATACGCAGTATTTT; CDR3: CASGFGPGGDTQYF